These 15 T cell receptor beta chains came from one sample sequenced in a study of cytomegalovirus exposure and HLA in healthy donors. Sequencing was performed with immunoSEQ multiplex PCR; in TCRdb, only in-frame clones are kept and a portion is missing. The sample carries 60,000 to 90,000 clones, approximately 80% recorded once. The sequenced sample was PBMCs. The receptors stem from a man younger than 45 in good health and CMV-seronegative.

This clone was observed a few times. The chain is built from TRBV2 and TRBJ1-1; TRBD1 is a possible D gene (5 bases). The CDR3 contains 13 residues. CDR1 and CDR2 (germline): SNHLY, FYNNEI. V lost 10 bases to trimming and J lost 7 bases, with 19 bases between them. CDR3: CATQGVGDVEAFF. CDR3 DNA sequence: TGTGCCACCCAAGGGGTGGGCGACGTTGAAGCTTTCTTT.

Only one count was recorded for this clone. The DNA of the CDR3 is TGTGCCAGCAGCATGCGCGGGGGGCTCACAGATACGCAGTATTTT. Its translation is CASSMRGGLTDTQYF. V usage is TRBV6-5 and J usage is TRBJ2-3; 8 positions agree with TRBD2. The germline CDR1 and CDR2 sequences are MNHEY and SVGAGI. There are 15 residues in the CDR3. V lost 6 bases and J lost 2; bases outside the gene matches: 7.

This clone has only a few counts. The V and J genes are TRBV30 and TRBJ1-5, with 9 bases matching TRBD1. The J segment lost 1 base and the V segment lost 2 bases, leaving 6 bases of the junction unmatched. Germline CDR1 reads GTSNPN; CDR2 reads SVGIG (reference sequence). The CDR3 runs 16 residues. The CDR3 sequence: CAWSKGTGSSNQPQHF. CDR3 sequence (DNA): TGTGCCTGGAGTAAAGGGACAGGGTCCAGCAATCAGCCCCAGCATTTT.

The V and J genes are TRBV7-9 and TRBJ2-1; D unclear. Germline loops: CDR1 SEHNR, CDR2 FQNEAQ (reference sequence). Trimming shortened V by 6 bases and J by 4 bases, and 7 bases separated the two germline ends. This CDR3 contains 12 residues. The CDR3 loop reads CASSAEYNEQFF. CDR3 coding DNA: TGTGCCAGCAGTGCCGAGTACAATGAGCAGTTCTTC.

The count of this clone is one. The chain couples TRBV19 to TRBJ2-5, with D perhaps TRBD2 (5 bases). V shed 3 bases and J shed 3 bases, with 8 bases lying between them. Germline CDR1 LNHDA, CDR2 SQIVND (reference sequence). The CDR3 contains 13 residues. CDR3 coding DNA: TGTGCCAGTAGTATTGACGGGGAAGAGACCCAGTACTTC. It codes for CASSIDGEETQYF.

The chain is built from TRBV9 and TRBJ2-1; D is possibly TRBD2 (6 bases). The CDR3 contains 16 residues. Trimming removed 4 bases at V and 0 bases at J, with 14 bases between. CDR1 is SGDLS and CDR2 is YYNGEE in the germline V gene. In DNA, the CDR3 is TGTGCCAGCAGCCCAATAGCGGCCAGCTCCTACAATGAGCAGTTCTTC. Translation: CASSPIAASSYNEQFF.

The rearrangement joins TRBV9 to TRBJ2-4, with 8 bases matching TRBD1. V gave up 3 bases and J gave up 7 bases; unmatched junction bases: 6. The CDR3 consists of 14 residues. CDR1 and CDR2 from the germline V gene are SGDLS and YYNGEE. This CDR3 reads CASSARQGLNIQYF. The CDR3, as DNA: TGTGCCAGCAGCGCTAGACAGGGGTTGAACATTCAGTACTTC.

The rearrangement joins TRBV4-2 to TRBJ1-2, with TRBD1 matching over 7 bases. The CDR3 runs to 14 residues. In germline, CDR1 is LGHNA, CDR2 YNFKEQ. J was trimmed by 4 bases and V by 0 bases; bases with no gene match: 2. The CDR3 protein is CASSQETGAYGYTF. Written as DNA, the CDR3 is TGTGCCAGCAGCCAAGAAACAGGGGCCTATGGCTACACCTTC.

This clone was seen just once. The chain recombines TRBV27 with TRBJ1-3; D perhaps matches TRBD1 (5 bases). Germline values: CDR1 MNHEY, CDR2 SMNVEV (reference sequence). The CDR3 runs to 15 residues. V was pared by 5 bases and J by 4 bases, with 15 bases between. As DNA, the CDR3 is TGTGCCAGCAGTAGAGCAGGGCAGTCCGGAAACACCATATATTTT. This translates into CASSRAGQSGNTIYF.

CDR3: CASSGTGLLMNTEAFF. The CDR3 DNA reads as TGTGCCAGCAGTGGGACAGGGTTATTAATGAACACTGAAGCTTTCTTT. The chain has TRBV6-1 and TRBJ1-1; 8 nucleotides line up with TRBD1. Germline CDR1 and CDR2: MNHNS and SASEGT. The junction had 7 bases not matched to a gene; V was cut back by 4 bases and J by 0 bases. The length of the CDR3 is 16 residues.

This chain connects TRBV19 to TRBJ2-7; D unresolved. The CDR3 length is 14 residues. Germline V gene lookup returns CDR1 LNHDA and CDR2 SQIVND (reference sequence). Trimming left V 6 bases short and J 0 bases short, with 12 bases between. CDR3 loop: CASSRKTDSYEQYF. As DNA, the CDR3 is TGTGCCAGTAGCAGGAAAACCGACTCCTACGAGCAGTACTTC.

The chain joins TRBV19 to TRBJ1-2, with D perhaps matching TRBD1 (6 bases). The CDR3 has 13 amino acids. V was pared by 5 bases and J by 3 bases, with 10 bases between. In germline, CDR1 is LNHDA, CDR2 SQIVND (reference sequence). CDR3 region: CASSVDRDYGYTF. CDR3 nucleotide sequence: TGTGCCAGTAGTGTGGACAGAGACTATGGCTACACCTTC.

The genes are TRBV27 and TRBJ1-2; maybe TRBD1 (6 bases). Trimming pared 2 bases from V and 1 base from J, leaving 8 bases between. CDR1 MNHEY and CDR2 SMNVEV come from the germline V gene (reference sequence). The CDR3 is 14 residues long. DNA of the CDR3: TGTGCCAGCAGTTTAGGGACAAGTAACTATGGCTACACCTTC. Translation: CASSLGTSNYGYTF.

The V and J genes are TRBV7-2 and TRBJ1-5; D is unresolved. Between the trimmed V and J ends, which lost 2 bases and 3 bases, there was a span of 8 bases. The V gene's germline CDR1 is SGHTA and CDR2 FQGNSA. The CDR3 contains 14 residues. The CDR3 DNA follows: TGTGCCAGCAGCTTATCCGGGTACAATCAGCCCCAGCATTTT. This codes for CASSLSGYNQPQHF.

V gene TRBV7-3 combines with J gene TRBJ2-3, with 7 positions matching TRBD1. Germline-derived CDR1 and CDR2 are SGHTA and FQGTGA. The CDR3 length is 14 residues. The ends lost 4 bases at V and 5 bases at J; junction bases unmatched: 6. CDR3 residues: CASSSGQLIDTQYF. The DNA of the CDR3 is TGTGCCAGCAGCTCGGGACAGTTGATAGATACGCAGTATTTT.